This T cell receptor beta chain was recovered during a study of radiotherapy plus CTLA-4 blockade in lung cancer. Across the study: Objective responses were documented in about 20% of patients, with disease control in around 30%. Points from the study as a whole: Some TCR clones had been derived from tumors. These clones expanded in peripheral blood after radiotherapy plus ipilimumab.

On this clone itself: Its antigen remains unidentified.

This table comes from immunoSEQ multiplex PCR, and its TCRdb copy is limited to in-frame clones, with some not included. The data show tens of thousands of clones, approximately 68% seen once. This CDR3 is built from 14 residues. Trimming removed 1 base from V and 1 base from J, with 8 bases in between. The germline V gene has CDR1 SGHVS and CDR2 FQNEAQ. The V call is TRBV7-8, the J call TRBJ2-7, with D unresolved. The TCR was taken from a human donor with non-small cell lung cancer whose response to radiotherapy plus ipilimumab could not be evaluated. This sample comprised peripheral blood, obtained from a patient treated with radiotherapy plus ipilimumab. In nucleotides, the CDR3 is TGTGCCAGCAGCTTAGGGTTTACTTCCTACGAGCAGTACTTC. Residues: CASSLGFTSYEQYF. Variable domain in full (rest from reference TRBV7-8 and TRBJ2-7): GAGVSQSPRYKVAKRGQDVALRCDPISGHVSLFWYQQALGQGPEFLTYFQNEAQLDKSGLPSDRFFAERPEGSVSTLKIQRTQQEDSAVYLCASSLGFTSYEQYFGPGTRLTVT.